One T cell receptor beta chain is described in this entry. Clones were sequenced by immunoSEQ multiplex PCR, and TCRdb holds only the in-frame ones, with some missing. The table shows roughly 560,000 clones, with 70% to 80% occurring only once. This specimen belongs to a study of shared T cell receptors in the human thymus. The germline CDR1 and CDR2 sequences are SGHNT and YYREEE (reference sequence). The trim removed 1 base at V and 3 bases at J, leaving 12 bases unmatched. This CDR3 is 17 amino acids long. Separately, the same data were catalogued under a study of human thymus T cells. That investigation notes: Thymus specimens were resections from corrective heart surgery.

The sample taken for sequencing was thymocytes. The chain recombines TRBV5-4 with TRBJ2-5, with TRBD2 matching 7 bases. This TCR was recovered from a boy under two years old with a congenital heart defect. Here the CDR3 reads CASSLSCGEGGEETQYF. CDR3 bases: TGTGCCAGCAGCTTGAGCTGTGGCGAGGGAGGGGAAGAGACCCAGTACTTC.